This T cell receptor beta chain was captured by sequencing in a study of cytotoxic CD8 clonotypes in ibrutinib-treated CLL. V was clipped by 5 bases and J by 5 bases, with 11 bases between them. Germline V gene data show CDR1 as SGHTA and CDR2 as FQGTGA. The CDR3 is 13 amino acids. The assay was immunoSEQ multiplex PCR, and TCRdb's table has in-frame clones only and misses some. The table shows about 140,000 clones, with 80% occurring only once. Sample: PBMCs, taken after 36 months of ibrutinib treatment. This clonotype originated in a human donor with chronic lymphocytic leukemia. The chain links TRBV7-3 to TRBJ2-3; D is possibly TRBD2 (5 bases). The CDR3 here is CASSPASLDTQYF. The CDR3 nucleotides read TGTGCCAGCAGCCCGGCTAGCTTAGATACGCAGTATTTT.